Listed below are T cell receptor beta chains from one sample, sequenced in a study of CD8 T cells in ankylosing spondylitis. In TCRdb, the 5' RACE reads were re-called with MiXCR into one record per CDR3 protein. The table records hundreds of thousands of distinct CDR3 sequences, roughly 12% of them present only once. The sample taken for sequencing was blood, either unsorted or a sorted T cell fraction (not recorded which). The receptors shown here come from a male donor with ankylosing spondylitis. CDR3s include the opening cysteine and the closing phenylalanine or tryptophan. D genes are given only for firm matches. Rows may omit the clone size; those that give it use once, few, many or a size class.

CDR3 length: 11; D gene: .; clone size: few; J gene: TRBJ1-1; V gene: TRBV29-1; CDR3 DNA: TGCAGCGTTGATTTTAGGACAGAAGCTTTCTTT; CDR3 protein: CSVDFRTEAFF
CDR3 length: 13; D gene: .; clone size: many; J gene: TRBJ2-7; V gene: TRBV10-2; CDR3 DNA: TGCGCCAGCAGTGAGTGGGACTCCTACGAGCAGTACTTC; CDR3 protein: CASSEWDSYEQYF
CDR3 length: 15; D gene: .; clone size: .; J gene: TRBJ1-1; V gene: TRBV10-3; CDR3 DNA: TGTGCCATCAGTGACCTGAAAGGGGCTCGGACTGAAGCTTTCTTT; CDR3 protein: CAISDLKGARTEAFF
CDR3 length: 11; D gene: .; clone size: few; J gene: TRBJ2-5; V gene: TRBV29-1; CDR3 DNA: TGCAGCTTCGACCGAGGGGAGACCCAGTACTTC; CDR3 protein: CSFDRGETQYF
CDR3 length: 13; D gene: .; clone size: many; J gene: TRBJ2-7; V gene: TRBV12-3/TRBV12-4; CDR3 DNA: TGTGCCAGCAGCACTCCTATCTCCTACGAGCAGTACTTC; CDR3 protein: CASSTPISYEQYF
CDR3 length: 15; D gene: .; clone size: few; J gene: TRBJ2-1; V gene: TRBV27; CDR3 DNA: TGTGCCAGCGGAAGCTTTCCGTTCTCCTACAATGAGCAGTTCTTC; CDR3 protein: CASGSFPFSYNEQFF
CDR3 length: 15; D gene: .; clone size: .; J gene: TRBJ2-2; V gene: TRBV20-1; CDR3 DNA: TGCAGTGCTAAGGTCAGGGCGTGGGGGACCGGGGAGCTGTTTTTT; CDR3 protein: CSAKVRAWGTGELFF
CDR3 length: 14; D gene: .; clone size: .; J gene: TRBJ1-1; V gene: TRBV12-3/TRBV12-4; CDR3 DNA: TGTGCCAGCAGTGCGATAGGAGTTAACACTGAAGCTTTCTTT; CDR3 protein: CASSAIGVNTEAFF
CDR3 length: 13; D gene: .; clone size: .; J gene: TRBJ2-1; V gene: TRBV20-1; CDR3 DNA: TGCAGTGCCGACGTTGCCCCCTACAATGAGCAGTTCTTC; CDR3 protein: CSADVAPYNEQFF
CDR3 length: 15; D gene: TRBD2; clone size: many; J gene: TRBJ2-5; V gene: TRBV7-7; CDR3 DNA: TGTGCCAGCAGCTTAGAAGGACTAGCGGGAGAGACCCAGTACTTC; CDR3 protein: CASSLEGLAGETQYF
CDR3 length: 15; D gene: .; clone size: .; J gene: TRBJ2-1; V gene: TRBV6-5; CDR3 DNA: TGTGCCAGCAGTTATCCCAAAGGAAGGGCCAATGAGCAGTTCTTC; CDR3 protein: CASSYPKGRANEQFF
CDR3 length: 16; D gene: .; clone size: few; J gene: TRBJ2-2; V gene: TRBV7-9; CDR3 DNA: TGTGCCAGCAGCTTAGACGCCCCAGAGCTTAGCCGGGAGCTGTTTTTT; CDR3 protein: CASSLDAPELSRELFF
CDR3 length: 12; D gene: .; clone size: many; J gene: TRBJ2-1; V gene: TRBV18; CDR3 DNA: TGTGCCAGCTCACAAACTCGGGATGAGCAGTTCTTC; CDR3 protein: CASSQTRDEQFF
CDR3 length: 15; D gene: TRBD2; clone size: few; J gene: TRBJ2-7; V gene: TRBV12-3/TRBV12-4; CDR3 DNA: TGTGCCAGCCGACCAGCGGGAGGGAGGGCCTACGAGCAGTACTTC; CDR3 protein: CASRPAGGRAYEQYF
CDR3 length: 16; D gene: .; clone size: .; J gene: TRBJ2-1; V gene: TRBV20-1; CDR3 DNA: TGCAGTGCTAGAGCGCCACTAGCCTTGGCCTACAATGAGCAGTTCTTC; CDR3 protein: CSARAPLALAYNEQFF
CDR3 length: 15; D gene: TRBD1; clone size: few; J gene: TRBJ1-2; V gene: TRBV19; CDR3 DNA: TGTGCCAGTAGTCCGGGACAGGGGGCGACCTATGGCTACACCTTC; CDR3 protein: CASSPGQGATYGYTF
CDR3 length: 12; D gene: .; clone size: once; J gene: TRBJ1-5; V gene: TRBV7-8; CDR3 DNA: TGTGCCAGCAGCGTAAGCGGGCAGCCCCAGCATTTT; CDR3 protein: CASSVSGQPQHF
CDR3 length: 14; D gene: .; clone size: few; J gene: TRBJ1-5; V gene: TRBV20-1; CDR3 DNA: TGCAGTGCTAGAGTACAGAGTTCCTGGGAGCCCCAGCATTTT; CDR3 protein: CSARVQSSWEPQHF
CDR3 length: 15; D gene: TRBD1; clone size: few; J gene: TRBJ2-7; V gene: TRBV5-1; CDR3 DNA: TGCGCCAGCAGCTCGAGGACAGGGCCATCCTACGAGCAGTACTTC; CDR3 protein: CASSSRTGPSYEQYF
CDR3 length: 17; D gene: TRBD2; clone size: .; J gene: TRBJ2-1; V gene: TRBV7-2; CDR3 DNA: TGTGCCAGCAGCACCCGACTAGCGGGATTATCCTACAATGAGCAGTTCTTC; CDR3 protein: CASSTRLAGLSYNEQFF
CDR3 length: 18; D gene: TRBD1; clone size: few; J gene: TRBJ2-2; V gene: TRBV4-2; CDR3 DNA: TGTGCCAGCAGCCCCCAACCCCCGGGACAGGGGAACACCGGGGAGCTGTTTTTT; CDR3 protein: CASSPQPPGQGNTGELFF
CDR3 length: 15; D gene: .; clone size: .; J gene: TRBJ2-3; V gene: TRBV5-1; CDR3 DNA: TGCGCCAGCAGCAGGGGCAGCGGTAGCACAGATACGCAGTATTTT; CDR3 protein: CASSRGSGSTDTQYF
CDR3 length: 13; D gene: .; clone size: .; J gene: TRBJ1-1; V gene: TRBV6-6; CDR3 DNA: TGTGCCAGCAGTTATCTCTGGAACACTGAAGCTTTCTTT; CDR3 protein: CASSYLWNTEAFF
CDR3 length: 14; D gene: TRBD1; clone size: few; J gene: TRBJ2-5; V gene: TRBV6-1; CDR3 DNA: TGTGCCAGCAGTGAGCTGACAGGGATGGGGACCCAGTACTTC; CDR3 protein: CASSELTGMGTQYF
CDR3 length: 17; D gene: TRBD1; clone size: .; J gene: TRBJ1-1; V gene: TRBV12-3/TRBV12-4; CDR3 DNA: TGTGCCAGCAGTGTAGGCAGCGAAGGGACAGCAAACACTGAAGCTTTCTTT; CDR3 protein: CASSVGSEGTANTEAFF
CDR3 length: 13; D gene: .; clone size: many; J gene: TRBJ1-1; V gene: TRBV5-1; CDR3 DNA: TGCGCCAGCAGCTTGGCCGGAGAGACTGAAGCTTTCTTT; CDR3 protein: CASSLAGETEAFF
CDR3 length: 12; D gene: TRBD1; clone size: .; J gene: TRBJ1-1; V gene: TRBV2; CDR3 DNA: TGTGCCACAACAGGGGAGCACACTGAAGCTTTCTTT; CDR3 protein: CATTGEHTEAFF
CDR3 length: 12; D gene: .; clone size: .; J gene: TRBJ2-3; V gene: TRBV7-9; CDR3 DNA: TGTGCCAGCAGCCCACCGGGACCCCAAAAGTATTTT; CDR3 protein: CASSPPGPQKYF
CDR3 length: 12; D gene: .; clone size: few; J gene: TRBJ1-1; V gene: TRBV20-1; CDR3 DNA: TGCAGTGCTTTCCTAATGAACACTGAAGCTTTCTTT; CDR3 protein: CSAFLMNTEAFF
CDR3 length: 17; D gene: .; clone size: .; J gene: TRBJ2-7; V gene: TRBV30; CDR3 DNA: TGTGCCTGGAGTTTAAAACCGGGACTCAGGCCCCCCTACGAGCAGTACTTC; CDR3 protein: CAWSLKPGLRPPYEQYF
CDR3 length: 15; D gene: .; clone size: .; J gene: TRBJ2-5; V gene: TRBV7-2; CDR3 DNA: TGTGCCAGCAGCTTAGGAGGACGGGTCCAAGAGACCCAGTACTTC; CDR3 protein: CASSLGGRVQETQYF
CDR3 length: 15; D gene: .; clone size: .; J gene: TRBJ2-6; V gene: TRBV29-1; CDR3 DNA: TGCAGCGTTGTGGGGACCGGCTCTGGGGCCAACGTCCTGACTTTC; CDR3 protein: CSVVGTGSGANVLTF
CDR3 length: 20; D gene: .; clone size: .; J gene: TRBJ2-1; V gene: TRBV11-1; CDR3 DNA: TGTGCCAGCAGCGATAGGGGGGGGGGCTCCACCGTTGGCACCTACAATGAGCAGTTCTTC; CDR3 protein: CASSDRGGGSTVGTYNEQFF
CDR3 length: 14; D gene: TRBD2; clone size: .; J gene: TRBJ2-5; V gene: TRBV6-1; CDR3 DNA: TGTGCCAGCACTCCTCGGACTAGTCGGGAGACCCAGTACTTC; CDR3 protein: CASTPRTSRETQYF
CDR3 length: 18; D gene: TRBD1; clone size: .; J gene: TRBJ1-4; V gene: TRBV11-1; CDR3 DNA: TGTGCCAGCAGCTTTGGGACAGGGAGCGGAGCAACTAATGAAAAACTGTTTTTT; CDR3 protein: CASSFGTGSGATNEKLFF
CDR3 length: 19; D gene: TRBD2; clone size: .; J gene: TRBJ2-6; V gene: TRBV12-3/TRBV12-4; CDR3 DNA: TGTGCCAGCAGCCCCACCCCACTAGCGGGAGTGGCTGGGGCCAACGTCCTGACTTTC; CDR3 protein: CASSPTPLAGVAGANVLTF
CDR3 length: 13; D gene: .; clone size: many; J gene: TRBJ1-5; V gene: TRBV7-2; CDR3 DNA: TGTGCCAGCAGCTTCGGCCACAATCAGCCCCAGCATTTT; CDR3 protein: CASSFGHNQPQHF
CDR3 length: 13; D gene: TRBD2; clone size: few; J gene: TRBJ2-2; V gene: TRBV12-3/TRBV12-4; CDR3 DNA: TGTGCCAGCGACGGACTAGGGACCGGGGAGCTGTTTTTT; CDR3 protein: CASDGLGTGELFF
CDR3 length: 15; D gene: .; clone size: many; J gene: TRBJ2-1; V gene: TRBV11-2; CDR3 DNA: TGTGCCAGCAGCCCCGAGGGAGGGGGCTACAATGAGCAGTTCTTC; CDR3 protein: CASSPEGGGYNEQFF
CDR3 length: 18; D gene: TRBD1; clone size: .; J gene: TRBJ1-2; V gene: TRBV24-1; CDR3 DNA: TGTGCCACCAGTGACCCCTTGGGGGACAGGAGAGGATTATATGGCTACACCTTC; CDR3 protein: CATSDPLGDRRGLYGYTF
CDR3 length: 16; D gene: TRBD1; clone size: .; J gene: TRBJ2-1; V gene: TRBV24-1; CDR3 DNA: TGTGCCACCAGTGACCCGGGACAGGGGGCGGGCAATGAGCAGTTCTTC; CDR3 protein: CATSDPGQGAGNEQFF
CDR3 length: 15; D gene: .; clone size: .; J gene: TRBJ1-5; V gene: TRBV2; CDR3 DNA: TGTGCCAGCAGTGAATTTCGGGCAGAGGATCAGCCCCAGCATTTT; CDR3 protein: CASSEFRAEDQPQHF
CDR3 length: 13; D gene: .; clone size: .; J gene: TRBJ2-7; V gene: TRBV20-1; CDR3 DNA: TGCAGTGCTAGAGATAGCAGGACCTACGAGCAGTACTTC; CDR3 protein: CSARDSRTYEQYF
CDR3 length: 13; D gene: .; clone size: .; J gene: TRBJ2-1; V gene: TRBV12-3/TRBV12-4; CDR3 DNA: TGTGCCAGCAGTTTTTCTAGCTTCAATGAGCAGTTCTTC; CDR3 protein: CASSFSSFNEQFF
CDR3 length: 13; D gene: .; clone size: few; J gene: TRBJ2-3; V gene: TRBV20-1; CDR3 DNA: TGCAGTGCTATTAAGCGGCTACCAGATACGCAGTATTTT; CDR3 protein: CSAIKRLPDTQYF